This T cell receptor (beta chain) was sequenced in a study of human thymus T cells. Study-wide results and limits: Seemingly biased V and J gene usage marked thymic and blood repertoires.

Germline V gives CDR1 SGHTA, CDR2 FQGNSA. Between the trimmed V and J ends, which lost 4 bases and 5 bases, there was a span of 12 bases. The CDR3 spans 14 residues. Thymus was obtained from resections taken during corrective heart surgery. The donors were infants in Finland with congenital heart defects, otherwise immunologically healthy. A note on this clone: The antigen is undetermined.

Data came from immunoSEQ multiplex PCR; TCRdb stores just in-frame clones and leaves some out. The data show tens of thousands of clones, 85% to 95% seen once. Sequences were obtained from thymus tissue. This TCR derives from a girl under three years old with a congenital heart defect but otherwise immunologically healthy. The V call is TRBV7-2, the J call TRBJ2-1, with D perhaps matching TRBD2 (5 bases). The CDR3 bases are TGTGCCAGCAGCTGGAAGCCAGCGGACAATGAGCAGTTCTTC. Amino acid sequence: CASSWKPADNEQFF.